This T cell receptor beta chain originates from a study of neoadjuvant anti-PD-1 for oral cavity cancer (dated by TCRdb to 2020 to 2022). For the study in its entirety: Three to four biweekly doses of nivolumab at 3 mg/kg were mostly administered to patients before curative-intent surgical resection. Patients without progression received a fourth nivolumab dose around day 43 and underwent definitive surgical resection on days 50-56. Under RECIST 1.1, patients with complete response, partial response or stable disease were classed as responders, and patients with progression were classed as non-responders. The parent correlative cohort included some twelve patients, with an approximately 32% response rate.

Details on this clone: Its cognate antigen has yet to be identified. No quality values exist for individual bases; no much larger clone is one base distant.

What the study reported, not specific to this receptor: After neoadjuvant nivolumab, significantly higher T cell clonality (Gini index) was found within PBMCs in non-responders than in responders. A higher pretreatment blood Treg/Th17 ratio correlated with both higher pretreatment blood TCRbeta clonality and lower post-treatment tumor TCRbeta clonality. The TCR analyses had only three patients in each response group, and the authors called for validation in larger cohorts.

Taken from cysteine to phenylalanine, the CDR3 has 14 residues. The entry retains the CDR3 DNA only, 42 bases that are in frame from base 1. The V end loses 4 bases and the J end loses 9 bases, and a stretch of 16 bases separates them. According to the germline V gene, CDR1 reads SGHAT and CDR2 reads FQNNGV. This sample's time point label indicates: after neoadjuvant nivolumab, at surgical resection. Patients were newly diagnosed with stage II-IVA oral cavity squamous cell carcinoma and had received no prior systemic or radiation treatment. The cohort was composed of patients with HPV-negative, locally advanced oral cavity squamous cell carcinoma. No culture maintenance or expansion was done, as the peripheral blood mononuclear cells went straight to analysis. The samples were obtained from a longitudinal correlative study of a single-arm phase II trial testing neoadjuvant nivolumab in oral cavity squamous cell carcinoma. Genomic DNA-based TCRbeta sequencing was performed on subject-matched pre- and post-treatment PBMCs and tumors from three responders and three non-responders. Peripheral blood mononuclear cells were collected before nivolumab treatment and again after treatment, at the time of surgery. The Maxwell RSC DNA from Cells kit was used to isolate genomic DNA from PBMCs.

For deep sequencing of PBMC libraries, mostly 450 to 600 ng of input genomic DNA was used, and six replicates were run per sample. TCRbeta libraries were prepared with the immunoSEQ hsTCRbeta kit according to the manufacturer's instructions. Sequencing of the completed libraries took place using an Illumina NovaSeq 6000 S4 flow cell after they had been pooled to approximately 3.3 nM. On the study's bioinformatics: Raw data preprocessing and quality control were performed with the immunoSEQ Analyzer. The analysis was limited to productive rearrangements, and each clonotype was defined by a unique CDR3 amino acid sequence. Repertoire clonality was estimated as the Gini-Simpson index, computed with the R package tcR. Student's t test was used to compare Gini indices, while Pearson correlation assessed associations with tumor size change. Held by TCRdb, this immuneACCESS table contains in-frame sequences only and omits some clones. Under half of the omission traces to an unresolved V gene where checked; the cause of the rest is unknown. V and J calls and clone size are as listed in that table; D and trimming were resolved from the DNA. The sample table holds around 13,000 clones, of which over 60% were seen once. The ten largest clonotypes hold 2% to 3% of the sample.

The TCR comes from a person aged 40 to 85 with oral cavity squamous cell carcinoma. The chain uses TRBV11-2 and TRBJ2-1, with no confidently assigned D gene. The sequencing here drew on PBMCs, taken after nivolumab (anti-PD-1) treatment. The CDR3 region has the sequence CASSSLMGFGEQFF. The DNA sequence is as follows: TGTGCCAGCAGCTCTCTAATGGGGTTTGGTGAGCAGTTCTTC.